A single sample is the source of the 18 T cell receptor beta chains below, sequenced in a study of cytomegalovirus exposure and HLA in healthy donors. PCR involved 60 Vbeta and 13 Jbeta primers. Sequencing used immunoSEQ multiplex PCR; TCRdb keeps in-frame clones, though not all of them. The table records 95,000 to 100,000 clones, approximately 77% of them present only once. Sequencing input: PBMCs. These receptors were taken from a female donor in good health and CMV-seronegative.

This clone was seen a single time. The chain combines TRBV28 with TRBJ1-2; D is perhaps TRBD1 (6 bases). The CDR3 covers 13 residues. Trimming cost V 6 bases and J 10 bases, with 18 bases left between them. Per the germline V gene, CDR1 is MDHEN and CDR2 is SYDVKM. CDR3 DNA sequence: TGTGCCAGCAGGCAGGGGCCTTTCAAAGACTACACCTTC. Translation: CASRQGPFKDYTF.

CDR3 sequence: CASSRNRYNEQFF. The CDR3 DNA reads TGTGCCAGCAGCCGAAATAGATACAATGAGCAGTTCTTC. The chain uses TRBV5-6 and TRBJ2-1; no firm D call. The CDR3 covers 13 residues. V gave up 4 bases and J gave up 4 bases, with 9 bases separating them. In germline, CDR1 is SGHDT, CDR2 YYEEEE.

The V and J genes are TRBV4-1 and TRBJ1-5, with D perhaps TRBD1 (6 bases). Trimming took 1 base from V and 0 from J, leaving 16 bases between them. This CDR3 region has 18 residues. Germline values: CDR1 MGHRA, CDR2 YSYEKL. CDR3 nucleotide sequence: TGCGCCAGCAGCCAAGGATTTGGACAGACCTTTAGCAATCAGCCCCAGCATTTT. Translating it yields CASSQGFGQTFSNQPQHF.

V and J are TRBV9 and TRBJ2-5; 8 bases are shared with TRBD2. The end of the DNA aligns better with TRBJ2-7, so the J call may be wrong. CDR3 size: 13 residues. The germline CDR1 and CDR2 sequences are SGDLS and YYNGEE. CDR3 sequence reads: CASSPRTSLEQYF. CDR3 DNA sequence: TGTGCCAGCAGCCCAAGGACTAGCCTCGAGCAGTACTTC.

The J gene is TRBJ2-3, the V gene TRBV7-9; tentative D call: TRBD2 (6 bases). Per the germline V gene, CDR1 is SEHNR and CDR2 is FQNEAQ (reference sequence). V gave up 5 bases and J gave up 4 bases, with 19 bases separating them. There are 16 residues in the CDR3. CDR3 nucleotides: TGTGCCAGCAGCGCGCCGGGAGCAGGGAATTCAGATACGCAGTATTTT. Translating gives CASSAPGAGNSDTQYF.

The chain carries TRBV28 and TRBJ2-6, with 11 bases identical to TRBD1. The junction had 4 bases not matched to a gene; V was cut back by 7 bases and J by 2 bases. This CDR3 has 16 residues. Per the germline V gene, CDR1 is MDHEN and CDR2 is SYDVKM. CDR3 DNA sequence: TGTGCCAGCACGGGACAGGGGGTACCTGGGGCCAACGTCCTGACTTTC. This sequence encodes CASTGQGVPGANVLTF.

V and J are TRBV28 and TRBJ2-2, with D perhaps TRBD1 (5 bases). This CDR3 is 16 amino acids long. The V end was cut by 7 bases, the J end by 4 bases, with 19 bases between. Germline values: CDR1 MDHEN, CDR2 SYDVKM. The CDR3 DNA is TGTGCCAGCACCCCCTTAGGGGCCACGGTCACCGGGGAGCTGTTTTTT. This codes for CASTPLGATVTGELFF.

The chain couples TRBV7-3 to TRBJ1-1; a possible D gene is TRBD1 (6 bases). V lost 0 bases, J lost 1 base, and 9 bases lay in between. The V gene's germline CDR1 is SGHTA and CDR2 FQGTGA. The CDR3 length is 15 residues. CDR3 sequence (DNA): TGTGCCAGCAGCTTAACAGGGGGACCGAACACTGAAGCTTTCTTT. It codes for CASSLTGGPNTEAFF. The full variable domain, with the rest looked up from reference TRBV7-3 and TRBJ1-1, is GAGVSQTPSNKVTEKGKYVELRCDPISGHTALYWYRQSLGQGPEFLIYFQGTGAADDSGLPNDRFFAVRPEGSVSTLKIQRTERGDSAVYLCASSLTGGPNTEAFFGQGTRLTVV.

The gene calls are TRBV7-3 and TRBJ1-3, with a possible D match to TRBD1 (6 bases). V lost 5 bases and J lost 0, with 14 bases in between. Per the germline V gene, CDR1 is SGHTA and CDR2 is FQGTGA. The CDR3 consists of 16 residues. The CDR3 nucleotides read TGTGCCAGCAGCCCCCGGGACACCCTCTCTGGAAACACCATATATTTT. Its translation is CASSPRDTLSGNTIYF.

To note about this clone: The same CDR3 arises from other DNA sequences in this sample as well. The chain recombines TRBV20-1 with TRBJ2-1; the D is unclear. Germline values: CDR1 DFQATT, CDR2 SNEGSKA (reference sequence). The V and J ends lost 1 base and 9 bases respectively, with 4 bases between them. The CDR3 spans 10 residues. The CDR3 reads CSARGGEQFF. In nucleotides, the CDR3 is TGCAGTGCTAGAGGAGGTGAGCAGTTCTTC.

The J gene is TRBJ2-7, the V gene TRBV5-6; D is ambiguous. The CDR3 runs to 12 residues. Trimming took 1 base from V and 1 from J, leaving 3 bases between them. Looked up from germline, CDR1 is SGHDT and CDR2 is YYEEEE. In DNA, the CDR3 is TGTGCCAGCAGCTTGACATCCTACGAGCAGTACTTC. Its translation is CASSLTSYEQYF.

This chain uses TRBV6-5 with TRBJ2-5, with 8 bases matching TRBD2. The CDR3 runs 11 residues. Looked up from germline, CDR1 is MNHEY and CDR2 is SVGAGI. With V trimmed by 4 bases and J by 12 bases, 4 bases remained unmatched. This CDR3 reads CASSFRGGEYF. The CDR3 DNA sequence: TGTGCCAGCAGTTTCCGGGGGGGCGAGTACTTC.

As regards this clone: Other DNA sequences within the sample encode an identical CDR3. The chain uses TRBV5-1 and TRBJ1-2; D gene uncertain. CDR3 length: 12 amino acids. The germline V gene encodes CDR1 SGHRS and CDR2 YFSETQ. V was pared by 0 bases and J by 5 bases, with 5 bases between. The CDR3 protein is CASSLAGYGYTF. The CDR3 bases are TGCGCCAGCAGCTTGGCGGGGTATGGCTACACCTTC.

V and J are TRBV6-1 and TRBJ2-7; D gene ambiguous. The CDR3 runs to 13 residues. Looked up from germline, CDR1 is MNHNS and CDR2 is SASEGT. The V end was cut by 8 bases, the J end by 2 bases, with 13 bases between. CDR3 region: CASGSQATYEQYF. The CDR3 nucleotides are TGTGCCAGCGGAAGTCAGGCCACCTACGAGCAGTACTTC.

J is TRBJ2-1 and V is TRBV28, with a weak D call TRBD2 (5 bases). The V end lost 7 bases, the J end lost 1 base, and 14 bases lay between the germline ends. The CDR3 is 15 amino acids. Germline values: CDR1 MDHEN, CDR2 SYDVKM. This chain's CDR3 is CASTPGLVSYNEQFF. CDR3 in DNA: TGTGCCAGCACCCCCGGACTTGTGTCCTACAATGAGCAGTTCTTC.

The chain recombines TRBV27 with TRBJ2-7; the match to TRBD2 covers 12 bases. This CDR3 has 18 amino acids. Germline values: CDR1 MNHEY, CDR2 SMNVEV (reference sequence). The ends lost 4 bases at V and 0 bases at J; junction bases unmatched: 10. The DNA for the CDR3 is TGTGCCAGCAGTTCGGACAGGCCGGGACTAGCGGGCTCCTACGAGCAGTACTTC. As protein: CASSSDRPGLAGSYEQYF.

The rearrangement joins TRBV7-3 to TRBJ2-1; the D is unclear. The CDR3 runs 14 residues. Germline V gene lookup returns CDR1 SGHTA and CDR2 FQGTGA. V lost 5 bases to trimming and J lost 4 bases, with 12 bases between them. The CDR3: CASSPMRHYNEQFF. CDR3 in DNA: TGTGCCAGCAGCCCTATGAGGCATTACAATGAGCAGTTCTTC.

The chain combines TRBV2 with TRBJ1-3; TRBD1 matches at 9 bases. J was trimmed by 2 bases and V by 4 bases; bases with no gene match: 21. The germline gives CDR1 SNHLY, CDR2 FYNNEI. The CDR3 runs 21 residues. CDR3 in amino acids: CASSGFVGPQTGGWTGNTIYF. The CDR3 DNA is TGTGCCAGCAGTGGATTTGTAGGTCCCCAGACAGGGGGGTGGACTGGAAACACCATATATTTT.